This T cell receptor (beta chain) originates from a study of cytomegalovirus exposure and HLA in healthy donors. Study conclusions and caveats: Previous analysis showed most TCR beta V segments were productive about 90% or about 30% of the time. Both high specificity and high sensitivity reportedly marked the classifier's diagnosis of cytomegalovirus status. Later analysis placed DRB1 highest and HLA-C lowest in TCR association rates, which differed by HLA locus.

The PCR used 60 Vbeta and 13 Jbeta primers. TCRdb's copy holds only in-frame clones and misses some; the assay was immunoSEQ multiplex PCR. The sample lists some 41,000 clones; 68% were seen once. On this clone itself: Its specificity is unknown.

The CDR3 totals 14 residues. Germline CDR1 is MNHEY and CDR2 is SMNVEV (reference sequence). V dropped 8 bases and J dropped 2 bases, with 15 bases sitting between them. The sequenced sample was PBMCs. The TCR originated in a man aged 40-50 years in good health and CMV-seronegative. This sequence joins TRBV27 and TRBJ1-2; the D is unclear. CDR3: CASGPQPDNYGYTF. CDR3 DNA: TGTGCCAGCGGGCCCCAACCCGACAACTATGGCTACACCTTC.